At least ten counts were recorded for the clone carrying this T cell receptor (beta chain). What it binds is not known. The entry originates in a study of CD8+CD57+ T cells in acquired aplastic anemia. Turning to the study itself: Sorted cells (CD4+ and CD8+) yielded DNA amounts that averaged approximately 3.2 ug.

Whoever was chosen for sequencing had shown CD8+CD57+ cell expansion by flow cytometry. Severe acquired aplastic anemia was present in all patients. Whole-study findings and limits: Overlap between patients and controls comprised twenty-nine CD8+ CDR3 sequences.

TCR beta VDJ and CDR3 profiles were obtained from a genomic DNA template. TCRdb reanalysed the reads using MiXCR and keeps one entry per CDR3 protein. Among approximately 150,000 distinct CDR3 sequences listed, less than 60% were seen once. The germline V gene encodes CDR1 SGHDT and CDR2 YYEEEE. Trimming removed 5 bases at V and 8 bases at J, with 19 bases between. This CDR3 region has 14 residues. The sample taken for sequencing was sorted CD4+, CD8+, or CD8+CD57+ T cells (not recorded which) from PBMCs. The receptor's source is a human donor with aplastic anemia. V gene TRBV5-6 combines with J gene TRBJ1-2, with D possibly being TRBD1 (5 bases). The chain's CDR3 is CASRPPTEKGGYTF. Here the CDR3 DNA reads TGTGCCAGCAGGCCACCTACAGAGAAGGGGGGCTACACCTTC.